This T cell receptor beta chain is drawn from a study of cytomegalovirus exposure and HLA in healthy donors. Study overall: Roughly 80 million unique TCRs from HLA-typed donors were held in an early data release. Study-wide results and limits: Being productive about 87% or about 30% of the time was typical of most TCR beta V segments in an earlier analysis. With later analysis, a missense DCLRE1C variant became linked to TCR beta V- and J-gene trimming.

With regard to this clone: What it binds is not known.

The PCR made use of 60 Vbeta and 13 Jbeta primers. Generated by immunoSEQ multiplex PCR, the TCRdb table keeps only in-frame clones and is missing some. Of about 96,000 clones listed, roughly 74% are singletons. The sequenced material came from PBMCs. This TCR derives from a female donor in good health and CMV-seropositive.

In DNA form, the CDR3 reads TGTGCCAGCAGCCCCACAGGGCCCGCTTCCTACGAGCAGTACTTC. It encodes CASSPTGPASYEQYF. J is TRBJ2-7 and V is TRBV7-6; the D gene is possibly TRBD1 (6 bases). Trimming pared 5 bases from V and 1 base from J, leaving 15 bases between. CDR3 length: 15 residues. The germline V gene encodes CDR1 SGHVS and CDR2 FNYEAQ. The complete variable domain, with remaining parts taken from reference TRBV7-6 and TRBJ2-7, reads GAGVSQSPRYKVTKRGQDVALRCDPISGHVSLYWYRQALGQGPEFLTYFNYEAQQDKSGLPNDRFSAERPEGSISTLTIQRTEQRDSAMYRCASSPTGPASYEQYFGPGTRLTVT.